The sequence of this T cell receptor (beta chain) was determined in a study of T cell responses to AZD1222 COVID-19 vaccine. This clone has just one count. Antigen specificity is unknown. V trimming: 4 bases; J trimming: 3 bases; junction bases outside the gene matches: 3. Germline V gene data show CDR1 as SEHNR and CDR2 as FQNEAQ (reference sequence). This CDR3 region has 14 residues. Findings of the study overall: Per reports, nearly half of all spike-specific TCRs target regions that are unmutated in variants. Mapped onto spike, vaccine-associated CD4 TCRs spanned it and were dominant at 160-218 and 743-854.

Clones were read by immunoSEQ multiplex PCR, and TCRdb kept only the in-frame ones, dropping some. The sample holds roughly 51,000 clones, around 90% seen once. The TCR originated in an adult who received the AZD1222 COVID-19 vaccine. The sequencing here drew on peripheral blood, taken 28 days after the second AZD1222 dose. V is TRBV7-9 and J is TRBJ1-1, with 9 bases lining up with TRBD1. The CDR3, as DNA: TGTGCCAGCAGCTACCGACAGGGGGACACTGAAGCTTTCTTT. Protein: CASSYRQGDTEAFF.